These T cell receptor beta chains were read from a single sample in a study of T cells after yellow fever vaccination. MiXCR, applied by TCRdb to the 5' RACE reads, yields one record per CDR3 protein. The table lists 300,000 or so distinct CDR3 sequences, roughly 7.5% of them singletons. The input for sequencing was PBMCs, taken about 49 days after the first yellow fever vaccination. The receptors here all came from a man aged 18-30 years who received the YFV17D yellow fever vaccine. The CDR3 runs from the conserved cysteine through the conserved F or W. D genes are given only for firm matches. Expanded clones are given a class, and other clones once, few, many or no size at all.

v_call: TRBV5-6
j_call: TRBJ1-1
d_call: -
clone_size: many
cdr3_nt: TGTGCCAGCAGCTTAAGGGCCAGGGGAACTGAAGCTTTCTTT
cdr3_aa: CASSLRARGTEAFF

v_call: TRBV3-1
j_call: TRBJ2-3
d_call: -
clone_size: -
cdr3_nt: TGTGCCAGCAGCCAAGATCCGAGACAGGGCACAGATACGCAGTATTTT
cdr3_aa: CASSQDPRQGTDTQYF

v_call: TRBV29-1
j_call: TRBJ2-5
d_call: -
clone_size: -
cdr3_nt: TGCAGCTCCTCAAGAGCCCAGTACTTC
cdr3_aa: CSSSRAQYF

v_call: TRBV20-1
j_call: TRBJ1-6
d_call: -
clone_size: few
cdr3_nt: TGCAGTGCTAGAAACCGCAATTCACCCCTCCACTTT
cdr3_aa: CSARNRNSPLHF

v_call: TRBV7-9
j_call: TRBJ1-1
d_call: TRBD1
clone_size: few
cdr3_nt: TGTGCCAGCAGCTTAGCGGGACGGGACAGAGAAGCTTTCTTT
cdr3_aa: CASSLAGRDREAFF

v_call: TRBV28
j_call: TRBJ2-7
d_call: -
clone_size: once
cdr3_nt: TGTGCCAGCAGTCTTCCAGCAACCTACGAGCAGTACTTC
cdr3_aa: CASSLPATYEQYF

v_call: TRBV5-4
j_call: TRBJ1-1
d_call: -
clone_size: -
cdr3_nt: TGTGCCAGCAGCGCCACCGGGAGCATTGAAGCTTTCTTT
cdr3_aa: CASSATGSIEAFF

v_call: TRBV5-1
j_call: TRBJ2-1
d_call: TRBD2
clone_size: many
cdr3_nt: TGCGCCACCAACCCGGGGGGTATCTCCTACAATGAGCAGTTCTTC
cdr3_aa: CATNPGGISYNEQFF

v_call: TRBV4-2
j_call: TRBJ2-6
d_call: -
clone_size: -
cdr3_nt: TGTGCCAGCAGCCAAGAAGATCCACGGCGATTCTCTGGGGCCAACGTCCTGACTTTC
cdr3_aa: CASSQEDPRRFSGANVLTF

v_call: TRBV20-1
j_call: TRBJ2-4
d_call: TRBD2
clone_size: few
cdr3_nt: TGCAGTGCTTCTTACCCGGGGGGCAAAAACATTCAGTACTTC
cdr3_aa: CSASYPGGKNIQYF

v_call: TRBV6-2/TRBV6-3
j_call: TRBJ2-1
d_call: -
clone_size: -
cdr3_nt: TGTGCCAGCAGTTACTCTTACGAGAATGAGCAGTTCTTC
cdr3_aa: CASSYSYENEQFF

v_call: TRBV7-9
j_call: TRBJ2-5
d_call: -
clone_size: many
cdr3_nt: TGTGCCAGCAGCCGTCCAGACCAAGAGACCCAGTACTTC
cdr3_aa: CASSRPDQETQYF

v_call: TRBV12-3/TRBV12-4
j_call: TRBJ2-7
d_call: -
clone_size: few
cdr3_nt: TGTGCCAGCAGTTTTTGGACACCCGTGGAGCAGTACTTC
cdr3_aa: CASSFWTPVEQYF

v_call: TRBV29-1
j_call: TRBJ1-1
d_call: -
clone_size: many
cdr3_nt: TGCAGCGTTGAAGTCGGGGGCATGAACACTGAAGCTTTCTTT
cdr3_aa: CSVEVGGMNTEAFF

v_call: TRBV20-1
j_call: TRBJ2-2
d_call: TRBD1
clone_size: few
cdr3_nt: TGCAGTGCTATGCGACAGGGAAGAACCGGGGAGCTGTTTTTT
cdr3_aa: CSAMRQGRTGELFF

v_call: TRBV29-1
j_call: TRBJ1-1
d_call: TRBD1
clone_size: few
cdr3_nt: TGCAGCGCCGGTAGTAATACAGGGGGCGTTGAAGCTTTCTTT
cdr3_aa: CSAGSNTGGVEAFF

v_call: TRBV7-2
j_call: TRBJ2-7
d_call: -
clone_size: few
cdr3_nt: TGTGCCAGCAGCTTAGAAGCTAGCTGGAGGTACGAGCAGTACTTC
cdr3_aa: CASSLEASWRYEQYF

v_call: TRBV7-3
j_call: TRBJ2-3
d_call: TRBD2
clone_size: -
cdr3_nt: TGTGCCAGCAGTAACGGACTAGCGGGGGATTCTAGCACAGATACGCAGTATTTT
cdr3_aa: CASSNGLAGDSSTDTQYF

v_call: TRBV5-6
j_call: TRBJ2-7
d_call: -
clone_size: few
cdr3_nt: TGTGCCAGCAGCCTGGGGGGAGACTTCTACGAGCAGTACTTC
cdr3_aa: CASSLGGDFYEQYF

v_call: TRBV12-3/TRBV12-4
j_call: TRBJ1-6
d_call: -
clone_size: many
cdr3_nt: TGTGCCACCCGGGAAACTTATAATTCACCCCTCCACTTT
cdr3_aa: CATRETYNSPLHF

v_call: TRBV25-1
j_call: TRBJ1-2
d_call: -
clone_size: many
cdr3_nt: TGTGCCAGCACCCGAAGGGAGTATGGCTACACCTTC
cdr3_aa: CASTRREYGYTF

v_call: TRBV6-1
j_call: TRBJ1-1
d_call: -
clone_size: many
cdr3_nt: TGTGCCAGCAGGAACCGACAGTTGAACACTGAAGCTTTCTTT
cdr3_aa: CASRNRQLNTEAFF

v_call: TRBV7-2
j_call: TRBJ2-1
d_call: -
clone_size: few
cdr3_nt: TGTGCCAGCAGCTTGATTGAGGACAATGAGCAGTTCTTC
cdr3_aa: CASSLIEDNEQFF

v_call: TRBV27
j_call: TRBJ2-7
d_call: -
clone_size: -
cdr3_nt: TGTGCCAGCAGTGTCCGGGACGGGGGCTACGAGCAGTACTTC
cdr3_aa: CASSVRDGGYEQYF

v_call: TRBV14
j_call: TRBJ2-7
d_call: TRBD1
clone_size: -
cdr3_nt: TGTGCCAGCAGCGCATGGGACAGCCCGGTACGGGAGCAGTACTTC
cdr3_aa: CASSAWDSPVREQYF

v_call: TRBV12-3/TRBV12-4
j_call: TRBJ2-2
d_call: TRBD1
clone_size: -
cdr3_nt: TGTGCCAGCAGTAAACAGGGGGCCATTAACACCGGGGAGCTGTTTTTT
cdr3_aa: CASSKQGAINTGELFF

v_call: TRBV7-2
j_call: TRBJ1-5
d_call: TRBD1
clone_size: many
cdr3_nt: TGTGCCAGCAGCCGGGACAGTCAGCCCCAGCATTTT
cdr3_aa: CASSRDSQPQHF

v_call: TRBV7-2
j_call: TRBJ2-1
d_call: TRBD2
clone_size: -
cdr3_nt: TGTGCCAGCAGCTCCCCCCCCGGCGGGGGGCCCGCGGGGGAGCAGTTCTTC
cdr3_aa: CASSSPPGGGPAGEQFF

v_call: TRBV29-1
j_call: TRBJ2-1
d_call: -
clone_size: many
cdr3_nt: TGCAGCGCCAAGGGGGGCGGGGGAGACGGTTACAATGAGCAGTTCTTC
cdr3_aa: CSAKGGGGDGYNEQFF

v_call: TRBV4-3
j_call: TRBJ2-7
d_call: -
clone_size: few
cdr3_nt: TGCGCCAGCAGCCAATCGAGGGTCACTGGGCAGTACTTC
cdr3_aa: CASSQSRVTGQYF

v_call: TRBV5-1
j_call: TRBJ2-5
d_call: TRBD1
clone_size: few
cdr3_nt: TGCGCCAGCAGCTCCCCCCAACAGGGGGCGCGGGGTGAGACCCAGTACTTC
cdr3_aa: CASSSPQQGARGETQYF

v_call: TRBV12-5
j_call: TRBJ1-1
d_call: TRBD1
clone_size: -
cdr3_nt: TGTGCTAGTGCTCTACCAGGGGGCTCGGAAGCTTTCTTT
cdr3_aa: CASALPGGSEAFF

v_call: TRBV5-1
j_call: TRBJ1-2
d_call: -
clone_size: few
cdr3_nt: TGCGCCAGCAGCCCATCCCTTGGAGAGAACTATGGCTACACCTTC
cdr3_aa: CASSPSLGENYGYTF